This T cell receptor (beta chain) was identified in a study of control samples from healthy donors and cancer patients. Assay used: immunoSEQ multiplex PCR; TCRdb lists only in-frame clones, some missing. The table lists about 140,000 clones, 94% of them singletons, with over 10% in the top ten. V was clipped by 7 bases and J by 0 bases, with 17 bases between them. Germline CDR1 and CDR2: SGHRS and YFSETQ. This CDR3 is built from 15 residues. The chain links TRBV5-1 to TRBJ2-7; D is uncertain. Sequences were obtained from blood. This clonotype originated in a man aged 35-49 years in good health. The CDR3 DNA follows: TGCGCCAGCTCGTCCGCGGACGCCAGCTCCTACGAGCAGTACTTC. Translating gives CASSSADASSYEQYF.